This T cell receptor (beta chain) is drawn from a study of T cell repertoires in cytomegalovirus infection. The germline V gene has CDR1 SGHTA and CDR2 FQGNSA. The CDR3 has 14 amino acids. The J segment lost 6 bases and the V segment lost 5 bases, leaving 6 bases of the junction unmatched. This clonotype was recorded many times. TCRdb re-analysed the reads in MiXCR, keeping a single row per CDR3 protein. Among some 150,000 distinct CDR3 sequences listed, about 20% were seen once. The chain combines TRBV7-2 with TRBJ2-7; 11 bases match TRBD1. Source material: PBMCs. The origin of this receptor is a human donor in good health (CMV status not recorded). Some clones in this sample may be carry-over from other donors' samples. The CDR3 here is CASSQGQGGLEQYF. Here the CDR3 DNA reads TGTGCCAGCAGCCAGGGACAGGGGGGACTCGAGCAGTACTTC.